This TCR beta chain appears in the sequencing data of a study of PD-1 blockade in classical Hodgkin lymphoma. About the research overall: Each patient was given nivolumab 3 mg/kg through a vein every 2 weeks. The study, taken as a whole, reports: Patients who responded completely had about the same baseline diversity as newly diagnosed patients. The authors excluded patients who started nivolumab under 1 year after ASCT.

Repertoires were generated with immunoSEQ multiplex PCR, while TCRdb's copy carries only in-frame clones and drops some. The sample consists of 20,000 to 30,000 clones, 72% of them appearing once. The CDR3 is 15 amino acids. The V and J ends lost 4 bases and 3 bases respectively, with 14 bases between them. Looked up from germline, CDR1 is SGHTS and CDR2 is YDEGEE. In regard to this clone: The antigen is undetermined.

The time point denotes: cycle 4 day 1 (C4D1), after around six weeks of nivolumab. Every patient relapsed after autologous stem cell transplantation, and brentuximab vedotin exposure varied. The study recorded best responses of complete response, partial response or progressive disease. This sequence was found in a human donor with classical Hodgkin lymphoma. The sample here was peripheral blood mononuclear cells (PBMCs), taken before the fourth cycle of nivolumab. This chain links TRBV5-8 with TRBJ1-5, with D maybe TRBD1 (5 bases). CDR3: CASSRGDGINQPQHF. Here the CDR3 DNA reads TGTGCCAGCAGCAGAGGGGACGGAATCAATCAGCCCCAGCATTTT.